This T cell receptor (beta chain) came from a study of technical replicates of blood from a few donors. Data came from immunoSEQ multiplex PCR; TCRdb stores just in-frame clones and leaves some out. Found here are approximately 82,000 clones, around 90% of them singletons; the top ten hold about 0.4%. Germline V gives CDR1 MDHEN, CDR2 SYDVKM. This CDR3 contains 15 residues. J gave up 6 bases and V 8 bases, and 13 bases lay outside the gene matches. In this sample, this clone turned up once. The chain joins TRBV28 to TRBJ2-3; 8 nucleotides agree with TRBD2. Specimen: T cells isolated from PBMCs. The TCR was taken from a human donor in good health. Some clones in this sample may be carry-over from other donors' samples. For the CDR3, the DNA is TGTGCCAGCGGGGGAGTGGGACTAGTGAGCGATACGCAGTATTTT. Translating gives CASGGVGLVSDTQYF.